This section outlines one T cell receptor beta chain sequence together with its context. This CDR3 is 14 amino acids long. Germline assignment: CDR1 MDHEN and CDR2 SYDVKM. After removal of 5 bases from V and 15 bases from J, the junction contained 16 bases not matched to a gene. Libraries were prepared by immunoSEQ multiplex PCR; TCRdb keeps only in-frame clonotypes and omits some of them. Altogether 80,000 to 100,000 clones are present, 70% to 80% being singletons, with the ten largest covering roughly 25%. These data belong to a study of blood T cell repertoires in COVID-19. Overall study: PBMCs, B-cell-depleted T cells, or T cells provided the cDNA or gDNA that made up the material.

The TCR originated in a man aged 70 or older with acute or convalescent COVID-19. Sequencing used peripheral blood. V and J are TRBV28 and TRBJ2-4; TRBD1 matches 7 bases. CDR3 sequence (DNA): TGTGCCAGCAGTGAGGGGATTACGGGACAGTCGAGGTACTTC. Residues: CASSEGITGQSRYF. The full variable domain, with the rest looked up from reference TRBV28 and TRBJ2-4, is DVKVTQSSRYLVKRTGEKVFLECVQDMDHENMFWYRQDPGLGLRLIYFSYDVKMKEKGDIPEGYSVSREKKERFSLILESASTNQTSMYLCASSEGITGQSRYFGAGTRLSVL.